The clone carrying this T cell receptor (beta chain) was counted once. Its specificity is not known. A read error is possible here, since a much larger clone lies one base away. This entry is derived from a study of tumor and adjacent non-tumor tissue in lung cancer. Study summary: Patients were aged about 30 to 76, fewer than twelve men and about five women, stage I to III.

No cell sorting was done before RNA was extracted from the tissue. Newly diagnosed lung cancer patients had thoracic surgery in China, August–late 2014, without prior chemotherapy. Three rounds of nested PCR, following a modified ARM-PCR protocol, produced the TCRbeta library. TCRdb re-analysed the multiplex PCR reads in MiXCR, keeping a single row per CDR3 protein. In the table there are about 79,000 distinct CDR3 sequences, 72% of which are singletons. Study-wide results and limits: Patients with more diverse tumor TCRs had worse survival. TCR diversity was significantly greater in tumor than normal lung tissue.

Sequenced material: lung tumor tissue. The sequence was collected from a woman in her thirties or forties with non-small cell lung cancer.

The CDR3 sequence is CARSFRPTGTRGDEQFF. CDR3 DNA: TGTGCCAGAAGCTTTAGGCCCACCGGGACTAGAGGGGATGAGCAGTTCTTC. This rearrangement joins TRBV7-9 to TRBJ2-1, with 8 nucleotides matching TRBD2. Looked up from germline, CDR1 is SEHNR and CDR2 is FQNEAQ (reference sequence). The CDR3 contains 17 residues.